This TCR beta chain was sequenced during a study of T cells after yellow fever vaccination. Study observations and caveats: Peaking faster, on day 5 versus 15, the secondary response was nonetheless weaker. Only a small proportion of the clonotypes turned up in both the CD4 and the CD8 compartments, likely arising from convergent recombination.

MiXCR was run by TCRdb on the 5' RACE reads, yielding one entry per CDR3 protein. Found here are around 320,000 distinct CDR3 sequences, 8.5% to 10% of them singletons; the top ten hold about 3.7%. This CDR3 is 17 amino acids long. From germline, CDR1 is SGHAT and CDR2 FQNNGV. Trimming took 4 bases from V and 5 from J; bases not matched to a gene: 11. This clonotype was observed a handful of times. Its specificity is not known. Material: CD4+ T cells sorted from PBMCs, obtained 5 days after the yellow fever booster vaccination. The rearrangement uses TRBV11-2 and TRBJ2-5; 12 bases map to TRBD2. The source is a man younger than 35 who received the YFV17D yellow fever vaccine. The CDR3: CASSSPASGGAGETQYF. CDR3 bases: TGTGCCAGCAGCTCCCCAGCTAGCGGGGGGGCGGGGGAGACCCAGTACTTC.